Below, 2 T cell receptor beta chains from the same sample are listed, as sequenced in a study of cytomegalovirus exposure and HLA in healthy donors. Vbeta (60) and Jbeta (13) primers were used in the PCR. Data came from immunoSEQ multiplex PCR; TCRdb stores just in-frame clones and leaves some out. The repertoire holds some 200,000 clones, with 84% as singletons. The material sequenced was PBMCs. These receptor sequences come from a woman aged 45-59 years in good health and CMV-seropositive.

The V call is TRBV6-4, the J call TRBJ1-2; 10 bases match TRBD1. CDR1 MRHNA and CDR2 SNTAGT come from the germline V gene. After removal of 0 bases from V and 6 bases from J, the junction contained 7 bases not matched to a gene. The CDR3 is 16 amino acids. CDR3 coding DNA: TGTGCCAGCAGTGACTCTGGGACAGGGGCGTTTGATGGCTACACCTTC. It is translated as CASSDSGTGAFDGYTF.

The V and J genes are TRBV7-2 and TRBJ1-4; D gene unclear. From germline, CDR1 is SGHTA and CDR2 FQGNSA. V was clipped by 6 bases and J by 0 bases, with 8 bases between them. The CDR3 consists of 14 residues. CDR3 protein: CASSYRSTNEKLFF. The CDR3 DNA reads as TGTGCCAGCAGTTACAGATCAACTAATGAAAAACTGTTTTTT.